This TCR beta chain stems from a study of Graves' ophthalmopathy and Graves' hyperthyroidism. Beta-chain TCR CDR3 regions were amplified from RNA transcripts. HTBI-primed first-round RT-PCR preceded second-round multiplex PCR. TCRdb analysed the multiplex PCR reads with MiXCR anew, one entry per CDR3 protein. The sample lists under 200,000 distinct CDR3 sequences; over 35% were seen once. This clonotype appeared many times. The CDR3 sequence is 13 residues long. The germline gives CDR1 SGHTA, CDR2 FQGTGA. With 5 bases removed from V and 2 bases from J, the gap between germline ends came to 9 bases. The sequence derives from a woman aged 40 to 50 with Graves' ophthalmopathy. The gene calls are TRBV7-3 and TRBJ1-2; D call uncertain. The sequencing input was peripheral blood. In DNA, the CDR3 is TGTGCCAGCAGCCTGGATGGGAACTATGGCTACACCTTC. This sequence encodes CASSLDGNYGYTF. The full variable domain, with the rest looked up from reference TRBV7-3 and TRBJ1-2, is GAGVSQTPSNKVTEKGKYVELRCDPISGHTALYWYRQSLGQGPEFLIYFQGTGAADDSGLPNDRFFAVRPEGSVSTLKIQRTERGDSAVYLCASSLDGNYGYTFGSGTRLTVV.